The rows below give T cell receptor beta chains drawn from one sample of a study of blood T cells in healthy people across ages. TCRdb itself ran the 5' RACE reads through MiXCR, one entry per CDR3 protein. This sample has 700,000 or so distinct CDR3 sequences, with approximately 40% found just once. Sequenced sample: blood. The receptor set was obtained from an elderly man in good health. The CDR3 runs from the conserved cysteine through the conserved F or W. Each record gives: D gene, V gene, J gene, clone size, CDR3 protein, CDR3 DNA. D genes are given only for firm matches. Clone size is stated in some rows and not others, as once, few, many or a class when expanded.

d_gene: .
v_gene: TRBV7-2
j_gene: TRBJ2-3
abundance: few
CDR3aa: CASSLVASGVADTQYF
CDR3nt: TGTGCCAGCAGCTTAGTCGCGTCGGGGGTCGCAGATACGCAGTATTTT

d_gene: .
v_gene: TRBV7-2
j_gene: TRBJ2-7
abundance: few
CDR3aa: CASTTVGSEQYF
CDR3nt: TGTGCCAGCACCACGGTTGGGTCCGAGCAGTACTTC

d_gene: TRBD1
v_gene: TRBV5-1
j_gene: TRBJ2-7
abundance: .
CDR3aa: CASSASRGLEQYF
CDR3nt: TGCGCCAGCAGCGCTTCCAGGGGGCTCGAGCAGTACTTC

d_gene: TRBD2
v_gene: TRBV6-2/TRBV6-3
j_gene: TRBJ2-7
abundance: .
CDR3aa: CASSLRLAGQSEGEQYF
CDR3nt: TGTGCCAGCAGCCTACGACTAGCGGGCCAGAGCGAGGGGGAGCAGTACTTC

d_gene: .
v_gene: TRBV9
j_gene: TRBJ1-4
abundance: .
CDR3aa: CASSVQGAGEKLFF
CDR3nt: TGTGCCAGCAGCGTTCAAGGGGCGGGTGAAAAACTGTTTTTT

d_gene: .
v_gene: TRBV3-1
j_gene: TRBJ2-3
abundance: .
CDR3aa: CASRQGTDTQYF
CDR3nt: TGTGCCAGCAGACAGGGAACAGATACGCAGTATTTT

d_gene: TRBD2
v_gene: TRBV20-1
j_gene: TRBJ2-2
abundance: .
CDR3aa: CSASPTSGGASTGELFF
CDR3nt: TGCAGTGCTAGCCCGACTAGCGGGGGGGCGAGCACCGGGGAGCTGTTTTTT

d_gene: .
v_gene: TRBV12-3/TRBV12-4
j_gene: TRBJ2-7
abundance: once
CDR3aa: CASSLGEGIEQYF
CDR3nt: TGTGCCAGCAGTTTAGGGGAAGGCATCGAGCAGTACTTC

d_gene: TRBD1
v_gene: TRBV7-2
j_gene: TRBJ1-4
abundance: .
CDR3aa: CASSAGQGTNEKLFF
CDR3nt: TGTGCCAGCAGCGCGGGACAGGGAACTAATGAAAAACTGTTTTTT

d_gene: .
v_gene: TRBV7-9
j_gene: TRBJ1-5
abundance: .
CDR3aa: CASSLDLWEPQHF
CDR3nt: TGTGCCAGCAGCTTAGATTTATGGGAGCCCCAGCATTTT

d_gene: .
v_gene: TRBV20-1
j_gene: TRBJ2-3
abundance: few
CDR3aa: CSARDDGKSTDTQYF
CDR3nt: TGCAGTGCTAGAGATGACGGGAAAAGCACAGATACGCAGTATTTT

d_gene: .
v_gene: TRBV14
j_gene: TRBJ1-1
abundance: .
CDR3aa: CASSPPYTGTEAFF
CDR3nt: TGTGCCAGCAGCCCTCCTTACACAGGAACTGAAGCTTTCTTT

d_gene: TRBD1
v_gene: TRBV20-1
j_gene: TRBJ1-2
abundance: .
CDR3aa: CSAGGTESYYGYTF
CDR3nt: TGCAGTGCTGGCGGGACAGAGTCCTACTATGGCTACACCTTC

d_gene: .
v_gene: TRBV28
j_gene: TRBJ2-7
abundance: .
CDR3aa: CASSLDGDVKYEQYF
CDR3nt: TGTGCCAGCAGTTTAGACGGGGACGTCAAATACGAGCAGTACTTC

d_gene: .
v_gene: TRBV11-2
j_gene: TRBJ2-1
abundance: .
CDR3aa: CASSPTKVQFF
CDR3nt: TGTGCCAGCAGCCCCACGAAAGTGCAGTTCTTC

d_gene: .
v_gene: TRBV27
j_gene: TRBJ2-1
abundance: few
CDR3aa: CASTQRGDVINEQFF
CDR3nt: TGTGCCAGCACCCAAAGGGGGGACGTCATAAATGAGCAGTTCTTC

d_gene: .
v_gene: TRBV9
j_gene: TRBJ2-7
abundance: .
CDR3aa: CASSVGRLGSYEQYF
CDR3nt: TGTGCCAGCAGCGTAGGGCGATTAGGATCCTACGAGCAGTACTTC

d_gene: TRBD2
v_gene: TRBV7-4
j_gene: TRBJ2-7
abundance: once
CDR3aa: CASSEAGGSYEQYF
CDR3nt: TGTGCCAGCTCCGAAGCGGGGGGCTCCTACGAGCAGTACTTC

d_gene: TRBD2
v_gene: TRBV27
j_gene: TRBJ2-3
abundance: few
CDR3aa: CASVLSGRAGDTQYF
CDR3nt: TGTGCCAGCGTGCTTAGCGGGAGGGCCGGAGATACGCAGTATTTT

d_gene: .
v_gene: TRBV30
j_gene: TRBJ1-5
abundance: .
CDR3aa: CAWTKNHGNQPQHF
CDR3nt: TGTGCCTGGACTAAGAACCATGGCAATCAGCCCCAGCATTTT

d_gene: .
v_gene: TRBV9
j_gene: TRBJ2-5
abundance: .
CDR3aa: CASSDGDLHNEQYF
CDR3nt: TGTGCCAGTTCGGACGGGGACTTGCACAATGAGCAGTACTTC

d_gene: .
v_gene: TRBV12-3/TRBV12-4
j_gene: TRBJ2-3
abundance: .
CDR3aa: CASSPRGLGTDTQYF
CDR3nt: TGTGCCAGCAGTCCGAGGGGCCTGGGAACAGATACGCAGTATTTT

d_gene: .
v_gene: TRBV3-1
j_gene: TRBJ1-1
abundance: .
CDR3aa: CASSQVNSGTEAFF
CDR3nt: TGTGCCAGCAGCCAAGTAAACAGCGGCACTGAAGCTTTCTTT

d_gene: .
v_gene: TRBV5-4
j_gene: TRBJ2-2
abundance: .
CDR3aa: CASSLLGGQNTGELFF
CDR3nt: TGTGCCAGCAGCTTGCTAGGGGGACAGAACACCGGGGAGCTGTTTTTT

d_gene: .
v_gene: TRBV9
j_gene: TRBJ2-5
abundance: .
CDR3aa: CASSVDVSLETQYF
CDR3nt: TGTGCCAGCAGCGTAGATGTTTCTCTGGAGACCCAGTACTTC

d_gene: .
v_gene: TRBV7-2
j_gene: TRBJ1-2
abundance: .
CDR3aa: CASSLELGGYTF
CDR3nt: TGTGCCAGCAGCTTAGAACTCGGTGGCTACACCTTC

d_gene: .
v_gene: TRBV24-1
j_gene: TRBJ1-1
abundance: .
CDR3aa: CATSGGTANTEAFF
CDR3nt: TGTGCCACCAGTGGCGGGACGGCGAACACTGAAGCTTTCTTT

d_gene: .
v_gene: TRBV25-1
j_gene: TRBJ1-2
abundance: .
CDR3aa: CASSEGKGVGYGYTF
CDR3nt: TGTGCCAGCAGTGAGGGTAAAGGGGTTGGCTATGGCTACACCTTC

d_gene: .
v_gene: TRBV7-9
j_gene: TRBJ2-5
abundance: many
CDR3aa: CASSLVRQFGETQYF
CDR3nt: TGTGCCAGCAGCTTAGTTCGACAGTTTGGAGAGACCCAGTACTTC

d_gene: .
v_gene: TRBV29-1
j_gene: TRBJ2-7
abundance: .
CDR3aa: CSVGTGRAVYYEQYF
CDR3nt: TGCAGCGTTGGAACCGGGAGAGCAGTGTACTACGAGCAGTACTTC

d_gene: .
v_gene: TRBV9
j_gene: TRBJ1-3
abundance: .
CDR3aa: CASSVGISSGNTIYF
CDR3nt: TGTGCCAGCAGCGTAGGAATCAGCTCTGGAAACACCATATATTTT

d_gene: TRBD1
v_gene: TRBV14
j_gene: TRBJ2-1
abundance: few
CDR3aa: CASSPWGQGNNEQFF
CDR3nt: TGTGCCAGCAGCCCCTGGGGACAGGGAAACAATGAGCAGTTCTTC

d_gene: TRBD2
v_gene: TRBV20-1
j_gene: TRBJ2-7
abundance: few
CDR3aa: CSARGTLAGNPYEQYF
CDR3nt: TGCAGTGCTAGAGGGACACTAGCGGGGAATCCCTACGAGCAGTACTTC

d_gene: TRBD1
v_gene: TRBV14
j_gene: TRBJ2-7
abundance: few
CDR3aa: CASSQRQGRTSGSSYEQYF
CDR3nt: TGTGCCAGCAGCCAAAGACAGGGGCGCACTAGTGGGAGCTCCTACGAGCAGTACTTC

d_gene: .
v_gene: TRBV7-2
j_gene: TRBJ2-7
abundance: .
CDR3aa: CASSLAGAGTNPNYEQYF
CDR3nt: TGTGCCAGCAGCTTAGCGGGGGCTGGGACTAACCCTAACTACGAGCAGTACTTC

d_gene: .
v_gene: TRBV3-1
j_gene: TRBJ1-2
abundance: .
CDR3aa: CASSRSSTASNYGYTF
CDR3nt: TGTGCCAGCAGCCGAAGCTCGACAGCCTCTAACTATGGCTACACCTTC

d_gene: TRBD1
v_gene: TRBV20-1
j_gene: TRBJ2-7
abundance: .
CDR3aa: CSARPRTGNYEQYF
CDR3nt: TGCAGTGCTAGACCAAGGACAGGGAACTACGAGCAGTACTTC

d_gene: .
v_gene: TRBV27
j_gene: TRBJ1-2
abundance: .
CDR3aa: CASSYQGTSAGCTF
CDR3nt: TGTGCCAGCAGTTACCAGGGCACCTCGGCTGGCTGCACCTTC

d_gene: TRBD1
v_gene: TRBV29-1
j_gene: TRBJ1-4
abundance: many
CDR3aa: CSVEAPGGAREKLFF
CDR3nt: TGCAGCGTTGAGGCCCCAGGGGGCGCCCGGGAAAAACTGTTTTTT

d_gene: TRBD1
v_gene: TRBV20-1
j_gene: TRBJ1-5
abundance: .
CDR3aa: CSAPDRGRANQPQHF
CDR3nt: TGCAGTGCGCCGGACAGGGGACGGGCGAATCAGCCCCAGCATTTT

d_gene: .
v_gene: TRBV12-3/TRBV12-4
j_gene: TRBJ2-7
abundance: .
CDR3aa: CASSLLGRDEQYF
CDR3nt: TGTGCCAGCAGTTTATTAGGCAGGGACGAGCAGTACTTC

d_gene: TRBD2
v_gene: TRBV24-1
j_gene: TRBJ2-5
abundance: .
CDR3aa: CATSELNLGSGVRETQYF
CDR3nt: TGTGCCACCAGTGAACTCAATCTGGGTAGCGGGGTCCGGGAGACCCAGTACTTC

d_gene: .
v_gene: TRBV5-1
j_gene: TRBJ1-3
abundance: .
CDR3aa: CASRDTGSGNTIYF
CDR3nt: TGCGCCAGCCGCGACACCGGGTCAGGAAACACCATATATTTT

d_gene: TRBD1
v_gene: TRBV30
j_gene: TRBJ2-1
abundance: few
CDR3aa: CAWSVGRDRGHNEQFF
CDR3nt: TGTGCCTGGAGTGTAGGCCGGGACAGGGGCCACAATGAGCAGTTCTTC

d_gene: .
v_gene: TRBV7-6
j_gene: TRBJ2-5
abundance: .
CDR3aa: CASSPVLENNEQYF
CDR3nt: TGTGCCAGCAGCCCGGTACTAGAGAACAATGAGCAGTACTTC

d_gene: .
v_gene: TRBV9
j_gene: TRBJ2-7
abundance: many
CDR3aa: CASSVEWEPYEQYF
CDR3nt: TGTGCCAGCAGCGTAGAGTGGGAACCCTACGAGCAGTACTTC

d_gene: TRBD1
v_gene: TRBV7-9
j_gene: TRBJ1-4
abundance: once
CDR3aa: CASRIQGEATNEKLFF
CDR3nt: TGTGCCAGCAGAATACAGGGGGAAGCAACTAATGAAAAACTGTTTTTT

d_gene: .
v_gene: TRBV9
j_gene: TRBJ2-7
abundance: .
CDR3aa: CASSVEDSSLYEQYF
CDR3nt: TGTGCCAGCAGCGTAGAGGACAGTTCCCTCTACGAGCAGTACTTC

d_gene: .
v_gene: TRBV6-6
j_gene: TRBJ1-4
abundance: .
CDR3aa: CASSPQGNEKLFF
CDR3nt: TGTGCCAGCAGTCCCCAAGGGAATGAAAAACTGTTTTTT

d_gene: TRBD2
v_gene: TRBV20-1
j_gene: TRBJ2-5
abundance: .
CDR3aa: CSARTDLAGGTETQYF
CDR3nt: TGCAGTGCTAGGACAGACTTAGCGGGAGGTACGGAGACCCAGTACTTC

d_gene: .
v_gene: TRBV28
j_gene: TRBJ1-2
abundance: .
CDR3aa: CASNTPTGSNYGYTF
CDR3nt: TGTGCCAGCAATACACCTACAGGAAGTAACTATGGCTACACCTTC

d_gene: .
v_gene: TRBV7-2
j_gene: TRBJ2-5
abundance: .
CDR3aa: CASSLDTTETQYF
CDR3nt: TGTGCCAGCAGCTTAGATACCACGGAGACCCAGTACTTC